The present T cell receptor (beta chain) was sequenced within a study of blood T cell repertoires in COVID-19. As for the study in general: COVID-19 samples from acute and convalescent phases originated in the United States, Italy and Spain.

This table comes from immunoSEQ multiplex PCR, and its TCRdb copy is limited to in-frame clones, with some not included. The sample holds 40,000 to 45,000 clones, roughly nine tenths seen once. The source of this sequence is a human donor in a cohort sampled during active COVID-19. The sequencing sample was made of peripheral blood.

The CDR3 region has the DNA TGTGCCAGCAGCGTCGGGACTAGCGCCCTGGGAGAGCAGTTCTTC. Protein product: CASSVGTSALGEQFF. V gene TRBV9 combines with J gene TRBJ2-1, with 10 bases identical to TRBD2. Germline V CDR1 and CDR2: SGDLS, YYNGEE. This CDR3 has 15 amino acids. With 2 bases clipped from V and 10 bases from J, the junction kept 9 bases outside the gene matches.